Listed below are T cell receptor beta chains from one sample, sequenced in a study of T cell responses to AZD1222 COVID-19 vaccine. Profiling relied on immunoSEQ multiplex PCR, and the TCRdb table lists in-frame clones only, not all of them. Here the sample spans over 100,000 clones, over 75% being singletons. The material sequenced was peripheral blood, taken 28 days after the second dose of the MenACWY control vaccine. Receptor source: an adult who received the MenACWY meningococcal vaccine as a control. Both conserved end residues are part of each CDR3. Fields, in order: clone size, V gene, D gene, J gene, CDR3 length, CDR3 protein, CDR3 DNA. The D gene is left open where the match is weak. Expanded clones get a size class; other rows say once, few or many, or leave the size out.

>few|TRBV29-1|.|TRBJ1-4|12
CTARGNNEKLFF
TGCACCGCACGGGGAAATAATGAAAAACTGTTTTTT
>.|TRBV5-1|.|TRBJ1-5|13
CASSLDSNQPQHF
TGCGCCAGCAGCTTGGACAGCAATCAGCCCCAGCATTTT
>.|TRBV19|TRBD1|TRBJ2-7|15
CASSTMTGSSYEQYF
TGTGCCAGTAGCACCATGACAGGGAGCTCCTACGAGCAGTACTTC
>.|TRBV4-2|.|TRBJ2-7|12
CASSQVTGEQYF
TGTGCCAGCAGCCAAGTGACAGGCGAGCAGTACTTC
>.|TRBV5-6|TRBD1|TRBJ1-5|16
CASSLKPGQGLQPQHF
TGTGCCAGCAGCTTGAAACCGGGACAGGGGCTACAGCCCCAGCATTTT
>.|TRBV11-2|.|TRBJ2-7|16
CASSLNSGTGYYEQYF
TGTGCCAGCAGCCTAAACTCCGGGACGGGTTACTACGAGCAGTACTTC
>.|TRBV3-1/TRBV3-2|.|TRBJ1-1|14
CASSQEGGGTEAFF
TGTGCCAGCAGCCAAGAGGGGGGAGGCACTGAAGCTTTCTTT
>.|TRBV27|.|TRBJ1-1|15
CASSLSNRRDTEAFF
TGTGCCAGCAGTTTATCGAATAGGAGGGACACTGAAGCTTTCTTT
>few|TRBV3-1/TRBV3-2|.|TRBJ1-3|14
CASSQRDGANTIYF
TGTGCCAGCAGCCAACGGGACGGCGCGAACACCATATATTTT
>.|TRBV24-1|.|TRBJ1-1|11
CATRQGTEAFF
TGTGCCACCAGGCAGGGTACTGAAGCTTTCTTT
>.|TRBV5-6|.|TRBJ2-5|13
CASSLAGDRLGNF
TGTGCCAGCAGCTTGGCGGGCGACAGGCTTGGCAACTTC
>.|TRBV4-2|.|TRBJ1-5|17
CASSQVDGSSSNQPQHF
TGTGCCAGCAGCCAAGTTGACGGCTCTAGTAGCAATCAGCCCCAGCATTTT
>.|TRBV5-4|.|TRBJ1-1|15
CASNIGGFMNTEAFF
TGTGCCAGCAACATTGGTGGTTTCATGAACACTGAAGCTTTCTTT
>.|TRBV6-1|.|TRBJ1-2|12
CASSEAGNSYTF
TGTGCCAGCAGTGAAGCCGGCAATTCCTACACCTTC
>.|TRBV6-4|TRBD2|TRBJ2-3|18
CASSDSIVSSGGTDTQYF
TGTGCCAGCAGTGACTCGATAGTTTCCAGCGGGGGCACAGATACGCAGTATTTT
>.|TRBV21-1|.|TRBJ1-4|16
CASSAMRGQGNEKLFF
TGTGCCAGCAGCGCCATGAGAGGGCAGGGGAATGAAAAACTGTTTTTT
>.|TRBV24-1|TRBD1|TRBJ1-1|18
CATSDFGTGGAGNTEAFF
TGTGCCACCAGTGATTTTGGGACAGGGGGCGCGGGGAACACTGAAGCTTTCTTT
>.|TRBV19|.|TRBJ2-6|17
CASKGPTSLSGANVLTF
TGTGCCAGTAAGGGCCCCACCTCTCTCTCTGGGGCCAACGTCCTGACTTTC
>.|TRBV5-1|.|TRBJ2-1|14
CASSLVGGDNEQFF
TGCGCCAGCAGCTTGGTCGGGGGCGACAATGAGCAGTTCTTC
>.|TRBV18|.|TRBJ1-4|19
CASSPRARVGYSVNEKLFF
TGTGCCAGCTCACCACGGGCCAGGGTGGGCTACTCTGTTAATGAAAAACTGTTTTTT
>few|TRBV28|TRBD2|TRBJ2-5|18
CASSKSLAGGPIGETQYF
TGTGCCAGCAGCAAATCTCTAGCGGGGGGGCCCATAGGGGAGACCCAGTACTTC
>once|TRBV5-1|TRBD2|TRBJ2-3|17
CASIEKRGGRGGDTQYF
TGCGCCAGCATTGAGAAGCGGGGGGGCCGGGGAGGAGATACGCAGTATTTT
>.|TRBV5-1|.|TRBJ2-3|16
CASSLGGAGGTDTQYF
TGCGCCAGCAGCTTGGGTGGGGCAGGGGGCACAGATACGCAGTATTTT
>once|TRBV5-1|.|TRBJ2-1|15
CASSLDGNSYNEQFF
TGCGCCAGCAGCCTGGACGGAAATTCGTACAATGAGCAGTTCTTC
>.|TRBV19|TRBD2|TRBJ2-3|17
CASSVWSGRGTTDTQYF
TGTGCCAGTAGTGTATGGTCGGGGCGGGGGACCACAGATACGCAGTATTTT
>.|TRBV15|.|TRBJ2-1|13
CATSRDRYNEQFF
TGTGCCACCAGCAGAGACAGATACAATGAGCAGTTCTTC
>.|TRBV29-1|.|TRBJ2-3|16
CSVEEKITASLGTQYF
TGCAGCGTTGAAGAGAAGATCACGGCTAGCCTAGGTACGCAGTATTTT
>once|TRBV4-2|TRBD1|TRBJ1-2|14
CASSPDRGRDGYTF
TGTGCCAGCAGCCCGGACAGGGGAAGGGATGGCTACACCTTC
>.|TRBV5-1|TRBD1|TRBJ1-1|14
CASSWAGQGTEAFF
TGCGCCAGCAGCTGGGCGGGACAGGGTACTGAAGCTTTCTTT
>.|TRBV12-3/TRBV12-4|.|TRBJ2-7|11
CASSRAYEQYF
TGTGCCAGCAGCCGAGCTTACGAGCAGTACTTC
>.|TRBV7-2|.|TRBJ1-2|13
CASSLGEDQGYTF
TGTGCCAGCAGCTTAGGGGAGGATCAAGGCTACACCTTC
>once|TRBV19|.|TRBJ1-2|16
CASSIRREIRNYGYTF
TGTGCCAGTAGTATTAGGAGGGAGATCCGTAACTATGGCTACACCTTC
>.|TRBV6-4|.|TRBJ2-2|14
CASRELTGIGELFF
TGTGCCAGCAGAGAGCTGACGGGGATCGGGGAGCTGTTTTTT
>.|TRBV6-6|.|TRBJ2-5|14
CASSYWRQQETQYF
TGTGCCAGCAGTTACTGGCGGCAGCAAGAGACCCAGTACTTC
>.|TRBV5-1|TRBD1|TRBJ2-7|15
CASSPTGLVVYEQYF
TGCGCCAGCAGCCCGACAGGGCTGGTAGTCTACGAGCAGTACTTC
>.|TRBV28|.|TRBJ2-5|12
CASSSTQETQYF
TGTGCCAGCAGTTCCACTCAAGAGACCCAGTACTTC
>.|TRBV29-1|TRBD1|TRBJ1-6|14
CSVWTGEDNSPLHF
TGCAGCGTGTGGACAGGGGAAGATAATTCACCCCTCCACTTT
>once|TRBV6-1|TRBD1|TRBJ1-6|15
CASSELGQRYSPLHF
TGTGCCAGCAGTGAACTGGGACAGAGATATTCACCCCTCCACTTT
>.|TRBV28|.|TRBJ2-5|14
CASREPGYQETQYF
TGTGCCAGCAGGGAACCGGGGTACCAAGAGACCCAGTACTTC
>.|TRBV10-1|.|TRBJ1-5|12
CASSEPGQPQHF
TGCGCCAGCAGTGAGCCGGGGCAGCCCCAGCATTTT
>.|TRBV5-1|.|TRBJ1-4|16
CASSLYGTSGGEKLFF
TGCGCCAGCAGCTTGTATGGGACATCGGGGGGTGAAAAACTGTTTTTT
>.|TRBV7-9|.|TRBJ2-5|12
CASSPLWETQYF
TGTGCCAGCAGCCCCCTCTGGGAGACCCAGTACTTC
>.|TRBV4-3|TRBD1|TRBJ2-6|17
CASSRQTGGSGANVLTF
TGCGCCAGCAGCCGCCAGACAGGGGGCTCTGGGGCCAACGTCCTGACTTTC
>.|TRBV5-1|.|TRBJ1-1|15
CASSFYGTMNTEAFF
TGCGCCAGCAGCTTTTACGGGACAATGAACACTGAAGCTTTCTTT
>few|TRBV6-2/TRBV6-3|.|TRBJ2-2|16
CASSLRGTLNTGELFF
TGTGCCAGCAGCTTACGGGGGACCCTGAACACCGGGGAGCTGTTTTTT
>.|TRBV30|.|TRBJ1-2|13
CAWLRRTVYGYTF
TGTGCCTGGCTTCGCCGGACAGTTTATGGCTACACCTTC
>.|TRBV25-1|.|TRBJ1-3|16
CASSESRGFSGNTIYF
TGTGCCAGCAGTGAATCGCGTGGGTTTTCCGGAAACACCATATATTTT
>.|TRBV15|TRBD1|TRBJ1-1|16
CATSRATGTGTTEAFF
TGTGCCACCAGCAGAGCGACCGGGACAGGGACCACTGAAGCTTTCTTT
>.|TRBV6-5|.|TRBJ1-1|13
CASRPGENTEAFF
TGTGCCAGCAGACCGGGCGAGAACACTGAAGCTTTCTTT
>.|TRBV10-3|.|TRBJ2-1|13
CAIARDAYNEQFF
TGTGCCATCGCAAGAGATGCCTACAATGAGCAGTTCTTC
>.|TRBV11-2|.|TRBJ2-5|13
CASSLGRQETQYF
TGTGCCAGCAGCTTAGGACGGCAAGAGACCCAGTACTTC
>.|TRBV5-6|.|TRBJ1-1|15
CASSLPGTMNTEAFF
TGTGCCAGCAGCCTACCCGGGACTATGAACACTGAAGCTTTCTTT
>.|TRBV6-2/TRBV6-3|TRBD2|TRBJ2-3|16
CASSYPTSGGTDTQYF
TGTGCCAGCAGTTACCCCACTAGCGGGGGCACAGATACGCAGTATTTT
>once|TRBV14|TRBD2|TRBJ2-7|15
CASSQRAGGVAEQYF
TGTGCCAGCAGCCAACGAGCGGGAGGGGTGGCCGAGCAGTACTTC
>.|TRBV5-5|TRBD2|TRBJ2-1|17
CASSLGVAGYSYNEQFF
TGTGCCAGCAGCTTGGGAGTAGCGGGGTACTCCTACAATGAGCAGTTCTTC
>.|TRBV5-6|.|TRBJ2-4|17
CASSLGRQPLAKNIQYF
TGTGCCAGCAGCTTGGGGAGGCAGCCACTAGCCAAAAACATTCAGTACTTC